This TCR beta chain was documented in a study of blood T cell repertoires in COVID-19. TCRdb's table, derived via immunoSEQ multiplex PCR, lists solely in-frame clones and lacks some. The table includes around 150,000 clones, about 81% detected once. CDR3 size: 15 residues. Per the germline V gene, CDR1 is SGHAT and CDR2 is FQNNGV. V was cut by 4 bases and J by 0 bases, with 12 bases left in between. The gene calls are TRBV11-2 and TRBJ1-1; D is perhaps TRBD1 (6 bases). The source material was peripheral blood. The clonotype originates from a man in his sixties with active or convalescent COVID-19. The CDR3 nucleotides are TGTGCCAGCAGCTCCTTTTCAGGGGTGAACACTGAAGCTTTCTTT. The encoded protein is CASSSFSGVNTEAFF.